Given below is one T cell receptor beta chain in context. Trimming removed 3 bases from V and 10 bases from J, with 10 bases in between. The germline V gene has CDR1 KGHSH and CDR2 LQKENI. CDR3 length: 12 residues. Building the TCR beta libraries relied on iRepertoire HTBI primers, and CDR3 regions underwent Arm-PCR. In TCRdb, the multiplex PCR reads were re-called with MiXCR into one record per CDR3 protein. The table lists roughly 530,000 distinct CDR3 sequences, roughly a sixth of them singletons, with more than 20% in the top ten. The sample originates from a study of regulatory T cells in long-lasting Graves disease. Time point reported: newly diagnosed GD, antithyroid drugs for less than 3 months. From PBMCs, RNA was extracted and then used to make the TCR library. The data also belong to a second study, concerning T cells in Graves' hyperthyroidism and ophthalmopathy.

The sample here was peripheral blood mononuclear cells (PBMCs), taken at new diagnosis, from a patient treated with antithyroid drugs. The gene calls are TRBV18 and TRBJ2-1; unclear D gene. This sequence was found in a woman aged 40-65 years with Graves disease. CDR3 amino acids: CASSPPTGEQFF. CDR3 nucleotide sequence: TGTGCCAGCTCACCCCCAACCGGGGAGCAGTTCTTC.